This T cell receptor (beta chain) was sequenced in a study of blood T cell repertoires in COVID-19. Whole-study context: PBMCs, B-cell-depleted T cells, or T cells were the source of the cDNA or gDNA that made up the material.

This CDR3 spans 13 amino acids. The ends were cut back, 1 base at V and 8 bases at J, with 6 bases in the middle. Per germline, CDR1 SGHDN and CDR2 FVKESK. In the original processing: Reference gene primer amplification yielded estimated nucleated cell counts. Produced via immunoSEQ multiplex PCR; TCRdb's table is partial and in-frame only. V, J and clone size reflect that table, while D and trimming were determined from the DNA. The sample comprises 95,000 to 150,000 clones, around three quarters of which are singletons, and roughly 17% rests with the top ten. This TCR derives from a man in his 60s with active or convalescent COVID-19. The specimen sequenced was peripheral blood. The rearrangement uses TRBV14 and TRBJ1-6; unclear D gene. In DNA, the CDR3 is TGTGCCAGCAGCCAAGGTGGAGATTCACCCCTCCACTTT. This codes for CASSQGGDSPLHF.